Here is one T cell receptor (beta chain) with its context. Antigen specificity is unknown. The CDR3 extends over 13 amino acids. Losses at the gene ends were 4 bases for V and 3 bases for J; bases not matched to a gene: 3. Germline values: CDR1 SGHVS, CDR2 FNYEAQ. These data originate in a study of cytomegalovirus exposure and HLA in healthy donors. Study overall: Later analysis reported that the roughly 120 validation repertoires shared the platform of the 650 to 700 first-cohort repertoires.

TCRdb's table, derived via immunoSEQ multiplex PCR, lists solely in-frame clones and lacks some. The profile shows hundreds of thousands of clones, 86% of them singletons. Findings and limits, study-wide: The study recorded 150 to 200 TCR beta chains that were cytomegalovirus-associated. The classifier reportedly diagnosed cytomegalovirus status with high specificity and sensitivity. Through in vitro validation, a few CMV-associated chains were shown to be specific for CMV antigens.

The sequencing sample was made of PBMCs. The TCR was taken from a woman aged 30 to 39 in good health and CMV-seropositive. The rearrangement uses TRBV7-6 and TRBJ2-7, with 7 bases fitting TRBD2. DNA of the CDR3: TGTGCCAGCAGCTATGGGACTATCTACGAGCAGTACTTC. This codes for CASSYGTIYEQYF.